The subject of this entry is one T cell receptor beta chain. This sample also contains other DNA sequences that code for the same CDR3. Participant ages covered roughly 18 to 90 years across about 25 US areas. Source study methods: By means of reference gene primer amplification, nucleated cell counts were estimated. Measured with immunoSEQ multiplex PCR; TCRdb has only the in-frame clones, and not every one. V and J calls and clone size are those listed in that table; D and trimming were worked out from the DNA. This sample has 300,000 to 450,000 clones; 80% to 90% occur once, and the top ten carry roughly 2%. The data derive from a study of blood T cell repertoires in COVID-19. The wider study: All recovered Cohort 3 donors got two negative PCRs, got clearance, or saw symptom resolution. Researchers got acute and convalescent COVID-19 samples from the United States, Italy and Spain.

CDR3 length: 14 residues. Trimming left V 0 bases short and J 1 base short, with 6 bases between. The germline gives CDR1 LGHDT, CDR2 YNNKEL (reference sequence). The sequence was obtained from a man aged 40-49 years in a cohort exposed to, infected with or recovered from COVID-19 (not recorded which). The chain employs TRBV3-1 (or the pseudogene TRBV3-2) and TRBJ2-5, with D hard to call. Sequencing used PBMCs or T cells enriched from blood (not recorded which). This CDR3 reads CASSQDLAQETQYF. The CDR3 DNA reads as TGTGCCAGCAGCCAAGATTTGGCCCAAGAGACCCAGTACTTC.